These 8 T cell receptor beta chains were all obtained from the same sample, sequenced in a study of graft-versus-host responses after intestinal transplantation. Sequencing was performed with immunoSEQ multiplex PCR; in TCRdb, only in-frame clones are kept and a portion is missing. The repertoire has some 22,000 clones, about 57% of them found once; the top ten carry approximately 0.93%. The input for sequencing was alloreactive CD4+ T cells from a mixed lymphocyte reaction culture, taken before intestinal transplant. Subset noted: CFSE-low proliferating T cells sorted from approximately 6-day pre-transplant mixed lymphocyte reaction (GvH or HvG direction). The receptors were sampled from a human patient who received an intestinal transplant.

The rearrangement uses TRBV28 and TRBJ1-2; 9 bases align to TRBD1. The junction had 11 bases not matched to a gene; V was cut back by 6 bases and J by 3 bases. Germline V gene lookup returns CDR1 MDHEN and CDR2 SYDVKM. This CDR3 spans 16 amino acids. The CDR3 sequence: CASRAILGQGDYGYTF. The CDR3 DNA is TGTGCCAGCAGAGCAATTTTGGGACAGGGAGACTATGGCTACACCTTC.

V is TRBV6-6 and J is TRBJ2-2; 8 bases agree with TRBD2. CDR3 length equals 16 residues. Per germline, CDR1 MNHNY and CDR2 SVGAGI (reference sequence). V gave up 2 bases and J gave up 1 base; unmatched junction bases: 3. The CDR3 DNA reads TGTGCCAGCAGTTACATGGCGGGGGGGAACACCGGGGAGCTGTTTTTT. Translating it yields CASSYMAGGNTGELFF.

The CDR3: CASSSTLAGRDTQYF. CDR3 nucleotides: TGTGCCAGCAGTTCCACCTTAGCGGGACGGGATACGCAGTATTTT. The V call is TRBV6-5, the J call TRBJ2-3; 8 nucleotides align to TRBD2. This CDR3 region has 15 residues. The J segment lost 6 bases and the V segment lost 4 bases, leaving 9 bases of the junction unmatched. Germline V CDR1 and CDR2: MNHEY, SVGAGI.

The chain couples TRBV19 to TRBJ2-1; 8 bases are a match to TRBD1. The ends lost 8 bases at V and 7 bases at J; junction bases unmatched: 10. The V gene's germline CDR1 is LNHDA and CDR2 SQIVND (reference sequence). The CDR3 has 14 amino acids. CDR3 in amino acids: CASATTGDWNEQFF. As DNA, the CDR3 is TGTGCCAGTGCCACGACAGGGGATTGGAATGAGCAGTTCTTC.

V gene TRBV19 combines with J gene TRBJ2-3; TRBD1 matches 10 bases. With V trimmed by 10 bases and J by 2 bases, 9 bases remained unmatched. The CDR3 spans 15 residues. Germline CDR1 LNHDA, CDR2 SQIVND (reference sequence). In DNA, the CDR3 is TGTGCCACCAGCGGGCGACAGGGGGCCACAGATACGCAGTATTTT. Amino acid sequence: CATSGRQGATDTQYF.

This rearrangement joins TRBV15 to TRBJ2-2, with a tentative D call TRBD1 (5 bases). V shed 6 bases and J shed 5 bases, with 19 bases lying between them. Germline loops: CDR1 LNHNV, CDR2 YYDKDF (reference sequence). The CDR3 runs to 16 residues. For the CDR3, the DNA is TGTGCCACCAGGCTAGGCGTTAGGGGCCGGACCGGGGAGCTGTTTTTT. This codes for CATRLGVRGRTGELFF.

This clone occurred a few times. V and J are TRBV11-2 and TRBJ2-6, with a tentative D call TRBD1 (6 bases). Germline CDR1 and CDR2: SGHAT and FQNNGV. This CDR3 is built from 17 residues. V lost 5 bases and J 0 bases, leaving 14 bases between the germline ends. Written as DNA, the CDR3 is TGTGCCAGCAGCAAAGGAATGGACAGCTCTGGGGCCAACGTCCTGACTTTC. Translated, it gives CASSKGMDSSGANVLTF.

Note on this clone: At one of its ends the junction is not consistent with the germline gene, which may arise from a read error. The J gene is TRBJ1-2, the V gene TRBV27, with D perhaps matching TRBD1 (6 bases). This CDR3 is 12 amino acids long. The V gene's germline CDR1 is MNHEY and CDR2 SMNVEV (reference sequence). CDR3 DNA: TGTGCCAGCAGGACCCCCACAGGGCCCGAAGATTTC. It codes for CASRTPTGPEDF.